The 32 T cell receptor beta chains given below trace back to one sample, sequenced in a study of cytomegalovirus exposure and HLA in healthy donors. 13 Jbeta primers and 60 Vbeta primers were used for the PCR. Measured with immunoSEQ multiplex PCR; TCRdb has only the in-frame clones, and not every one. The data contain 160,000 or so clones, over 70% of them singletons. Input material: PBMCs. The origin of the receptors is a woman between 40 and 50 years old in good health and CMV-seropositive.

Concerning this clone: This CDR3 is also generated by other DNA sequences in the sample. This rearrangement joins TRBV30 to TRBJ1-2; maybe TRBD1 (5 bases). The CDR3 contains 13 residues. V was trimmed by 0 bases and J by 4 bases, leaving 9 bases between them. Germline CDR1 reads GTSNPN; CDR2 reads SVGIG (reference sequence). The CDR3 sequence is CAWSVGGVYGYTF. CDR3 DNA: TGTGCCTGGAGTGTGGGGGGTGTCTATGGCTACACCTTC.

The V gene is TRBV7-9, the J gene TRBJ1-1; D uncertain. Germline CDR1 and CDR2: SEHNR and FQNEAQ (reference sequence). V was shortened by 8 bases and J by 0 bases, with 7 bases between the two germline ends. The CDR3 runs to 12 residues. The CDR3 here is CASQAMNTEAFF. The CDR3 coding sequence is TGTGCCAGCCAGGCAATGAACACTGAAGCTTTCTTT. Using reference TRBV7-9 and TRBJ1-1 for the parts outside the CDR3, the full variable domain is DTGVSQNPRHKITKRGQNVTFRCDPISEHNRLYWYRQTLGQGPEFLTYFQNEAQLEKSRLLSDRFSAERPKGSFSTLEIQRTEQGDSAMYLCASQAMNTEAFFGQGTRLTVV.

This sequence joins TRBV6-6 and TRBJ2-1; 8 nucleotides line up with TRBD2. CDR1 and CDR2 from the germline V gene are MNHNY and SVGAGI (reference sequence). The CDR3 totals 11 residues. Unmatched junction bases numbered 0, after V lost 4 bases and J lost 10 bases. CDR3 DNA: TGTGCCAGCAGTTCTAGCGGGGAGCAGTTCTTC. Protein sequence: CASSSSGEQFF.

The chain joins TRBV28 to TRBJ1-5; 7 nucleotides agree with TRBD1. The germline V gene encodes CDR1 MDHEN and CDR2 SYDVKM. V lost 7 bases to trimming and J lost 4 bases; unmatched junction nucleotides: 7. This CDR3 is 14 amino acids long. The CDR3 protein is CASITGAPNQPQHF. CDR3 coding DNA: TGTGCCAGCATTACAGGGGCCCCTAATCAGCCCCAGCATTTT. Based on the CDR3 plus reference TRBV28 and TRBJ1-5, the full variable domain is DVKVTQSSRYLVKRTGEKVFLECVQDMDHENMFWYRQDPGLGLRLIYFSYDVKMKEKGDIPEGYSVSREKKERFSLILESASTNQTSMYLCASITGAPNQPQHFGDGTRLSIL.

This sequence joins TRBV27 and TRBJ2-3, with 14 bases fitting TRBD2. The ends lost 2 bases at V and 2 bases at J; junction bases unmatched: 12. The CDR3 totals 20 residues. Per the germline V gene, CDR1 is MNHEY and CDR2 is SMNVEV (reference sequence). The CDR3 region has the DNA TGTGCCAGCAGTTTAACCCTGACTAGCGGGGGGGCCGGTAACACAGATACGCAGTATTTT. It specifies CASSLTLTSGGAGNTDTQYF.

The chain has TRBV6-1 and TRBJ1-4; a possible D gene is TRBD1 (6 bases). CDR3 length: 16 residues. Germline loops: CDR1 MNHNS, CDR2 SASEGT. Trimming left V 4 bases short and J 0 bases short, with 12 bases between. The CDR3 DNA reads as TGTGCCAGCAGTGTATCCGGGACAACAACTAATGAAAAACTGTTTTTT. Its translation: CASSVSGTTTNEKLFF.

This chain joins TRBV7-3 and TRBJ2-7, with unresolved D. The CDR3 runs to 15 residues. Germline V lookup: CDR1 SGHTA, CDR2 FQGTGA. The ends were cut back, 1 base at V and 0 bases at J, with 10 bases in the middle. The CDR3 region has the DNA TGTGCCAGCAGCTTAAGGGCCGAAAGCTCCTACGAGCAGTACTTC. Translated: CASSLRAESSYEQYF.

CDR3 sequence: CASSPRRIGIYEQYF. For the CDR3, the DNA is TGTGCCAGCAGCCCCCGCCGGATCGGGATCTACGAGCAGTACTTC. This chain links TRBV7-8 with TRBJ2-7; the D gene is possibly TRBD2 (5 bases). The V and J ends lost 5 bases and 3 bases respectively, with 17 bases between them. There are 15 residues in the CDR3. CDR1 and CDR2 (germline): SGHVS, FQNEAQ.

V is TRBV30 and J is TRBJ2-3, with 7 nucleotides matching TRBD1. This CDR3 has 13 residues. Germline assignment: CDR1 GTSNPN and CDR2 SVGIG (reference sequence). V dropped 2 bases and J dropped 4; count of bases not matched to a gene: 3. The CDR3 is CAWSSDRADTQYF. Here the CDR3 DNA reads TGTGCCTGGAGTTCCGACAGGGCAGATACGCAGTATTTT.

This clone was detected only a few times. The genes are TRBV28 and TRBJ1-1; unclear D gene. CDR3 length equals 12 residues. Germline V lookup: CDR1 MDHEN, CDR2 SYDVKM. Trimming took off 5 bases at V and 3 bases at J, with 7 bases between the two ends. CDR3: CASSGVDTEAFF. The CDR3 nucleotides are TGTGCCAGCAGTGGAGTAGACACTGAAGCTTTCTTT.

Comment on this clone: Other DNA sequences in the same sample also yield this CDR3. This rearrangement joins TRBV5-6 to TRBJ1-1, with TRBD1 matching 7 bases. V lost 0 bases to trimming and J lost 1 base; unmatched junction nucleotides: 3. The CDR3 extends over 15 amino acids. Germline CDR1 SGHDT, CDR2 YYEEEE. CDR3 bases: TGTGCCAGCAGCTTGGGCCGGGACAGGAACACTGAAGCTTTCTTT. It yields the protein CASSLGRDRNTEAFF.

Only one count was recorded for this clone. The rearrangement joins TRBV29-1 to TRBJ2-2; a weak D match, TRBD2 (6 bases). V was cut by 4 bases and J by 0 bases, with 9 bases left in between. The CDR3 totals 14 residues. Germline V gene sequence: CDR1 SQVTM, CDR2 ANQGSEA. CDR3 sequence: CSVGEEPNTGELFF. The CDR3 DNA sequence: TGCAGCGTTGGGGAGGAACCGAACACCGGGGAGCTGTTTTTT.

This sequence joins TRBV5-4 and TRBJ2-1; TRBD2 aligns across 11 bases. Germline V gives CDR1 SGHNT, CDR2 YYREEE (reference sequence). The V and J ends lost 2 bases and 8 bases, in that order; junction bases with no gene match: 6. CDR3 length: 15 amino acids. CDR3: CASSLIAGGPDEQFF. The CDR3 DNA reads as TGTGCCAGCAGCTTAATAGCGGGGGGGCCAGATGAGCAGTTCTTC.

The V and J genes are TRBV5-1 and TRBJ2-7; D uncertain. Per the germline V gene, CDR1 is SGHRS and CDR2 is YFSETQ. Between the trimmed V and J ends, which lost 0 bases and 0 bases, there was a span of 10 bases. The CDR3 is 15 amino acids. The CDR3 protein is CASSLGDRSSYEQYF. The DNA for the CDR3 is TGCGCCAGCAGCTTGGGTGACCGGAGCTCCTACGAGCAGTACTTC. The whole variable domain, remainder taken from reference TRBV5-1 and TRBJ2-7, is KAGVTQTPRYLIKTRGQQVTLSCSPISGHRSVSWYQQTPGQGLQFLFEYFSETQRNKGNFPGRFSGRQFSNSRSEMNVSTLELGDSALYLCASSLGDRSSYEQYFGPGTRLTVT.

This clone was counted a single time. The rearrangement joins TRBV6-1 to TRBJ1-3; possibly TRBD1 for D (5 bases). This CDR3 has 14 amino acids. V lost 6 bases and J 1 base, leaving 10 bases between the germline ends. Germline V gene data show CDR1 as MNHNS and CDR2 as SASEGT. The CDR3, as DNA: TGTGCCAGCAGAAAGACAGCGTCTGGAAACACCATATATTTT. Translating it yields CASRKTASGNTIYF.

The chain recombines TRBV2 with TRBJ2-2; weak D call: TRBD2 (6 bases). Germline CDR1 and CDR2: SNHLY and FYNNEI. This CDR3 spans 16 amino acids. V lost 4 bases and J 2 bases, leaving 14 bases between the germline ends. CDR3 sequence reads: CASSGQAGLNTGELFF. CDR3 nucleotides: TGTGCCAGCAGTGGGCAAGCGGGCCTAAACACCGGGGAGCTGTTTTTT.

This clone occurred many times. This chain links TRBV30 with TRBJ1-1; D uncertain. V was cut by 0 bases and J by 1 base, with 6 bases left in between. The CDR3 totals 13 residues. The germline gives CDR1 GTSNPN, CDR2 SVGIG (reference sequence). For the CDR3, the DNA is TGTGCCTGGAGTGTAGAGGCGAACACTGAAGCTTTCTTT. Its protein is CAWSVEANTEAFF.

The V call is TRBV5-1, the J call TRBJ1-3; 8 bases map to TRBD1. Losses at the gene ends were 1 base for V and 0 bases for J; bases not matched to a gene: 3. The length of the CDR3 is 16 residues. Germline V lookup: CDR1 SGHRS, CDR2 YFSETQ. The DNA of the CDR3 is TGCGCCAGCAGCTTGACAGGGGGAATCTCTGGAAACACCATATATTTT. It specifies CASSLTGGISGNTIYF.

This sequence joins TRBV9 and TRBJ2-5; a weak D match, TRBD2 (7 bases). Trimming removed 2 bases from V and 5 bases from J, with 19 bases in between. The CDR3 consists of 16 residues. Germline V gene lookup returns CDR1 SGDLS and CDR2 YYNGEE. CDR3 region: CASSVMGGAGLETQYF. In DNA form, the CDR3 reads TGTGCCAGCAGCGTTATGGGGGGGGCAGGATTGGAGACCCAGTACTTC.

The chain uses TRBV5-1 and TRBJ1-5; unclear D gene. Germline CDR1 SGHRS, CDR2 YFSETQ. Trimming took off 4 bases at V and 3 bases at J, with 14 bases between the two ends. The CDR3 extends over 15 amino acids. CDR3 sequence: CASSPTPSNNQPQHF. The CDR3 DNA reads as TGCGCCAGCAGCCCGACACCATCCAACAATCAGCCCCAGCATTTT.

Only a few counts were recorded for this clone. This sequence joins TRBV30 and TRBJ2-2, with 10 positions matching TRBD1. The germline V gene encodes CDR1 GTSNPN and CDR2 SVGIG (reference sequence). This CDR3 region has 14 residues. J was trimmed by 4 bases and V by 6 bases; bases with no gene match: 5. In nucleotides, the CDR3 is TGTGCCTGTTCCCGGGACAGGGGCACCGGGGAGCTGTTTTTT. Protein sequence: CACSRDRGTGELFF. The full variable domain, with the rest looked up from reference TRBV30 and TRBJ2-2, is SQTIHQWPATLVQPVGSPLSLECTVEGTSNPNLYWYRQAAGRGLQLLFYSVGIGQISSEVPQNLSASRPQDRQFILSSKKLLLSDSGFYLCACSRDRGTGELFFGEGSRLTVL.

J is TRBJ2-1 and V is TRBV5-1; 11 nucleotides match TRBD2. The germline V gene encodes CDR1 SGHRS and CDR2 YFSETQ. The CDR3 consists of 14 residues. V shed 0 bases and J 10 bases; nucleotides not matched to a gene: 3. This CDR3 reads CASSLAGTSGEQFF. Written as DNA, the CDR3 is TGCGCCAGCAGCTTGGCCGGGACTAGCGGCGAGCAGTTCTTC. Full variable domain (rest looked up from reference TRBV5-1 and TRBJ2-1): KAGVTQTPRYLIKTRGQQVTLSCSPISGHRSVSWYQQTPGQGLQFLFEYFSETQRNKGNFPGRFSGRQFSNSRSEMNVSTLELGDSALYLCASSLAGTSGEQFFGPGTRLTVL.

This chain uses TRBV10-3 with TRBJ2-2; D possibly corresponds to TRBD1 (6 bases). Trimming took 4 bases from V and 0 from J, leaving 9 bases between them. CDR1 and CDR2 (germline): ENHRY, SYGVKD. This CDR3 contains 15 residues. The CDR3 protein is CAISVGTTNTGELFF. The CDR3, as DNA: TGTGCCATCAGTGTGGGGACAACGAACACCGGGGAGCTGTTTTTT.

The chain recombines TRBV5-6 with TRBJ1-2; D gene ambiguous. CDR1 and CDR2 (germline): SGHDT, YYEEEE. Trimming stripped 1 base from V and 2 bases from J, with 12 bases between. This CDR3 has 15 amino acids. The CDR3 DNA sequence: TGTGCCAGCAGCTTGAATTGGGTAGCGAACTATGGCTACACCTTC. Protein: CASSLNWVANYGYTF.

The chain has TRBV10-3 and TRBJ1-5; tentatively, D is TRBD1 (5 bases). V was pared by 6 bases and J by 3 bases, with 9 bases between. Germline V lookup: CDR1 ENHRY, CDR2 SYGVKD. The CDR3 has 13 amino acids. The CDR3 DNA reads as TGTGCCATCAGCCAACAGGTCAATCAGCCCCAGCATTTT. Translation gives CAISQQVNQPQHF.

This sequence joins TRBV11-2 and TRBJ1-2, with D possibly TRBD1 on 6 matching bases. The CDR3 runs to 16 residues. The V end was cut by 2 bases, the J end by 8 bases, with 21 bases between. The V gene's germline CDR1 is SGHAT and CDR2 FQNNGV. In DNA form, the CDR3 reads TGTGCCAGCAGCTTAAATTCCCTAACAGGGAGTGGCGGCTACACCTTC. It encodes CASSLNSLTGSGGYTF.

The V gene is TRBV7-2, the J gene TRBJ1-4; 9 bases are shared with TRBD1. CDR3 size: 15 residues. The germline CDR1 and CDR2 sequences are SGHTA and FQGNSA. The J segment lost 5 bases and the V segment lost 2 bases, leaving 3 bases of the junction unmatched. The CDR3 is CASSLTGQGNEKLFF. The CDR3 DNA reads TGTGCCAGCAGCTTAACGGGACAGGGAAATGAAAAACTGTTTTTT.

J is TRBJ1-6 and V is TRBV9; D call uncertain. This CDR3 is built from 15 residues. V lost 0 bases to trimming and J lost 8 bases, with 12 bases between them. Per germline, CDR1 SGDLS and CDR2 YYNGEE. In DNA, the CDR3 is TGTGCCAGCAGCGTAGAGGTAGACGGAGATTCACCCCTCCACTTT. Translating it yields CASSVEVDGDSPLHF.

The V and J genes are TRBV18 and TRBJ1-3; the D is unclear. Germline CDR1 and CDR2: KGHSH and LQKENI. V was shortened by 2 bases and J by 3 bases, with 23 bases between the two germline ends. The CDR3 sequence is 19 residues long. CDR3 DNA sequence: TGTGCCAGCTCACCAACAGTCGCAAGCCTCACCACTGTTGGAAACACCATATATTTT. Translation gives CASSPTVASLTTVGNTIYF.

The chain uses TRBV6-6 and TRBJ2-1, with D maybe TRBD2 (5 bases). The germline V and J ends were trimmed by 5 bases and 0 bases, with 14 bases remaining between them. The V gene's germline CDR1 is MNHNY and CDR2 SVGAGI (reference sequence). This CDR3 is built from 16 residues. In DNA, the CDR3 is TGTGCCAGCAGTAAGAGCGGTGGTAGCTCCTACAATGAGCAGTTCTTC. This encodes CASSKSGGSSYNEQFF.

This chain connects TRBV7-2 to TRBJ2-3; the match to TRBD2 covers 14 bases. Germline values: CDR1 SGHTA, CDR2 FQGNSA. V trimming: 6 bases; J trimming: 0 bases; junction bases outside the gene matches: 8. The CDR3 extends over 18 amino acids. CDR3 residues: CASRGGLAGGLSTDTQYF. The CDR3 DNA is TGTGCCAGCAGAGGTGGACTAGCGGGGGGCCTTAGCACAGATACGCAGTATTTT.

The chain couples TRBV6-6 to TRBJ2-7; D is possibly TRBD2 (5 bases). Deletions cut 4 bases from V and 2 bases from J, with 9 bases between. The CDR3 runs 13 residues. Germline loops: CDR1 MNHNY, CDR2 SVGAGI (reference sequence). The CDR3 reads CASSFTGTYEQYF. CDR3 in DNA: TGTGCCAGCAGTTTCACCGGGACCTACGAGCAGTACTTC.